The text below deals with one TCR beta chain. This entry is derived from a study of blood T cell repertoires in COVID-19. Study-level background: Material from acute and convalescent COVID-19 was sourced from the United States, Italy and Spain.

V gave up 4 bases and J gave up 2 bases, with 12 bases separating them. The CDR3 is 15 residues long. The germline V gene encodes CDR1 SNHLY and CDR2 FYNNEI. The authors' processing: How many nucleated cells were present was estimated from reference gene primer amplification. Profiled with immunoSEQ multiplex PCR; TCRdb holds only in-frame clones, not every one. V and J calls and clone size are copied from that table; D and trimming were computed from the DNA. The sample carries 150,000 to 200,000 clones, around nine tenths recorded once. This TCR was sampled from a man in his 70s with acute or convalescent COVID-19. Sequenced: peripheral blood. This rearrangement joins TRBV2 to TRBJ1-5; D remains unclear. DNA of the CDR3: TGTGCCAGCAGTGCCAGGTCCGGTGGCAATCAGCCCCAGCATTTT. Translation: CASSARSGGNQPQHF.